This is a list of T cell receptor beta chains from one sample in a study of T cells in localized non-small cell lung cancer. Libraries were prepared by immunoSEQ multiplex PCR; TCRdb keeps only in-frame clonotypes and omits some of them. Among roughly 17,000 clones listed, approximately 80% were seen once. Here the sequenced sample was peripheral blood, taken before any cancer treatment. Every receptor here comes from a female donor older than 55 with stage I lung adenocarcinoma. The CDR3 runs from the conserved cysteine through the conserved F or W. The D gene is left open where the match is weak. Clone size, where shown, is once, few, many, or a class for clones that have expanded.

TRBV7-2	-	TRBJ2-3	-	CASSVGDTQYF	TGTGCCAGCAGTGTAGGAGATACGCAGTATTTT
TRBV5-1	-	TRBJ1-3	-	CASSLGKPGNTIYF	TGCGCCAGCAGCTTGGGAAAGCCTGGAAACACCATATATTTT
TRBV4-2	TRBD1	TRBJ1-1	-	CASSQAQGGITEAFF	TGTGCCAGCAGCCAAGCACAGGGGGGGATCACTGAAGCTTTCTTT
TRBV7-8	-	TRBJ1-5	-	CASSSLGHLNQPQHF	TGTGCCAGCAGCTCACTTGGACACCTCAATCAGCCCCAGCATTTT
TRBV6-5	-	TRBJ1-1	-	CASSSGHSGSTEAFF	TGTGCCAGCAGTTCGGGACATTCGGGGAGCACTGAAGCTTTCTTT
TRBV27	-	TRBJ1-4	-	CASSLRRNEKLFF	TGTGCCAGCAGTCTCCGTAGGAACGAAAAACTGTTTTTT
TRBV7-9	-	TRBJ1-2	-	CASSPGGQNYGYTF	TGTGCCAGCAGCCCCGGAGGGCAGAACTATGGCTACACCTTC
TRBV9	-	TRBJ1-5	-	CASSDGGTSGQPQHF	TGTGCCAGCAGCGACGGGGGTACCTCTGGGCAGCCCCAGCATTTT
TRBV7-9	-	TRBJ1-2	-	CASSLGGAGRTYGYTF	TGTGCCAGCAGCTTGGGAGGGGCGGGGCGCACCTATGGCTACACCTTC
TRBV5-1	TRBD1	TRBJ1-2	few	CASSSNTGDLNGYTF	TGCGCCAGCAGCTCGAATACAGGGGATCTTAATGGCTACACCTTC
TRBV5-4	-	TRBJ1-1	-	CASSLGQTVNTEAFF	TGTGCCAGCAGCTTGGGACAGACTGTGAACACTGAAGCTTTCTTT
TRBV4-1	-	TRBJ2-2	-	CASSQARAFSSGELFF	TGCGCCAGCAGCCAAGCCAGGGCTTTTTCGTCCGGGGAGCTGTTTTTT
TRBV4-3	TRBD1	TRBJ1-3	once	CASSGQGAGNTIYF	TGCGCCAGCAGCGGACAGGGAGCTGGAAACACCATATATTTT
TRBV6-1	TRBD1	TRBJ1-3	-	CASSEWTGGSGNTIYF	TGTGCCAGCAGTGAATGGACAGGGGGCTCTGGAAACACCATATATTTT
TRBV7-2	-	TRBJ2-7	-	CASSPGPTTYEQYF	TGTGCCAGCAGCCCGGGACCTACCACCTACGAGCAGTACTTC
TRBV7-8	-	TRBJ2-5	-	CASSRGGGGFVETQYF	TGTGCCAGCAGCCGAGGGGGCGGGGGGTTCGTGGAGACCCAGTACTTC
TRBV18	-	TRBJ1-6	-	CASSPGGSYNSPLHF	TGTGCCAGCTCACCCGGGGGCTCCTATAATTCACCCCTCCACTTT
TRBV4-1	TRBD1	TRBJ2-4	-	CASSISGTGGVKNIQYF	TGCGCCAGCAGCATTTCCGGGACAGGGGGCGTCAAAAACATTCAGTACTTC